These 27 T cell receptor beta chains originate from one sample sequenced in a study of T cells in Graves' hyperthyroidism and ophthalmopathy. The CDR3 regions of TCR beta were amplified from RNA transcripts. Primed by the HTBI set, a first-round RT-PCR was run on the TCR CDR3. TCRdb re-derived calls from the multiplex PCR reads in MiXCR, one entry per CDR3 protein. The table lists 600,000 to 650,000 distinct CDR3 sequences, under 25% of them singletons, with around a third in the top ten. Input material: blood. These receptor sequences come from a man between 25 and 39 years old with Graves' ophthalmopathy.

This chain connects TRBV14 to TRBJ2-7, with 7 nucleotides matching TRBD1. Germline CDR1 and CDR2: SGHDN and FVKESK. This CDR3 contains 15 residues. V trimming: 4 bases; J trimming: 3 bases; junction bases outside the gene matches: 9. This CDR3 is CASSRQGSRGYEQYF. The CDR3 DNA is TGTGCCAGCAGCCGACAGGGTTCGAGGGGCTACGAGCAGTACTTC.

This clonotype was detected only a few times. The chain combines TRBV6-1 with TRBJ1-1, with D maybe TRBD1 (6 bases). V shed 10 bases and J shed 8 bases, with 20 bases lying between them. CDR1 and CDR2 from the germline V gene are MNHNS and SASEGT. The CDR3 contains 13 residues. Here the CDR3 reads CATGEGGAREAFF. In nucleotides, the CDR3 is TGTGCCACCGGAGAAGGGGGGGCAAGAGAAGCTTTCTTT.

This chain joins TRBV4-2 and TRBJ2-7; possible D gene TRBD2, 5 bases. Germline assignment: CDR1 LGHNA and CDR2 YNFKEQ. Trimming took off 0 bases at V and 4 bases at J, with 13 bases between the two ends. This CDR3 has 15 amino acids. CDR3: CASSQDQNRLYEQYF. DNA for the CDR3: TGTGCCAGCAGCCAAGATCAGAACAGACTATACGAGCAGTACTTC.

V usage is TRBV11-2 and J usage is TRBJ2-2; 8 bases align to TRBD2. The CDR3 covers 17 residues. Germline CDR1 is SGHAT and CDR2 is FQNNGV. Germline trimming cut 4 bases from V and 0 bases from J; bases unmatched to any gene: 7. The CDR3 DNA is TGTGCCAGCAGCTCCCCCTCAGCGGGAGCGAACACCGGGGAGCTGTTTTTT. Amino acid sequence: CASSSPSAGANTGELFF.

This clonotype showed up many times. The chain is built from TRBV5-1 and TRBJ2-7; 7 bases fit TRBD1. The CDR3 contains 13 residues. Germline CDR1 is SGHRS and CDR2 is YFSETQ. V shed 0 bases, J shed 6 bases, and the junction held 3 bases outside the gene matches. The CDR3 sequence: CASSLGQGIEQYF. In DNA, the CDR3 is TGCGCCAGCAGCTTGGGACAGGGCATCGAGCAGTACTTC.

This clonotype appeared many times. This rearrangement joins TRBV12-3 or TRBV12-4 to TRBJ2-7, with D unclear. Trimming stripped 3 bases from V and 4 bases from J, with 13 bases between. The length of the CDR3 is 14 residues. CDR3 in amino acids: CASSFGMTVYEQYF. The CDR3 DNA is TGTGCCAGCAGTTTCGGTATGACGGTGTACGAGCAGTACTTC.

With regard to this clonotype: A much larger clone is a single base away; this may be a read error. The V gene is TRBV24-1, the J gene TRBJ1-1, with D perhaps matching TRBD1 (6 bases). This CDR3 has 14 residues. CDR1 is KGHDR and CDR2 is SFDVKD in the germline V gene. The ends were cut back, 5 bases at V and 4 bases at J, with 13 bases in the middle. Written as DNA, the CDR3 is TGTGCCACCAGTGGCCCGACCAGGGGCACTGAAGCTTTCTTT. Translating it yields CATSGPTRGTEAFF.

This clonotype turned up a few times. This chain uses TRBV15 with TRBJ1-3, with a tentative D call TRBD1 (6 bases). The CDR3 is 14 residues long. CDR1 is LNHNV and CDR2 is YYDKDF in the germline V gene (reference sequence). The ends were cut back, 8 bases at V and 4 bases at J, with 15 bases in the middle. CDR3 in DNA: TGTGCCACCCGACCCGGGGGGCAAGGAAACACCATATATTTT. It is translated as CATRPGGQGNTIYF.

This clonotype was seen many times. The chain has TRBV20-1 and TRBJ1-5, with D unclear. V lost 0 bases and J 1 base, leaving 4 bases between the germline ends. Germline V gene data show CDR1 as DFQATT and CDR2 as SNEGSKA (reference sequence). This CDR3 has 13 amino acids. The CDR3 protein is CSARDTSNQPQHF. The CDR3 DNA is TGCAGTGCTAGAGATACGAGCAATCAGCCCCAGCATTTT.

The chain joins TRBV18 to TRBJ1-4, with TRBD1 as a possible D gene (5 bases). Germline lookup yields CDR1 KGHSH and CDR2 LQKENI. Trimming took 1 base from V and 5 from J, leaving 11 bases between them. The length of the CDR3 is 15 residues. CDR3 protein: CASSPRNRRNEKLFF. The CDR3 DNA reads TGTGCCAGCTCACCACGGAACAGGAGAAATGAAAAACTGTTTTTT.

V gene TRBV6-1 combines with J gene TRBJ2-1, with D possibly TRBD2 on 7 matching bases. This CDR3 spans 14 amino acids. Germline V lookup: CDR1 MNHNS, CDR2 SASEGT. V was trimmed by 7 bases and J by 7 bases, leaving 17 bases between them. The CDR3: CASKSDGGRNEQFF. Here the CDR3 DNA reads TGTGCCAGCAAGAGTGACGGGGGGCGAAATGAGCAGTTCTTC.

Many counts were recorded for this clonotype. The rearrangement links TRBV2 to TRBJ2-7, with TRBD2 identical over 16 bases. Germline assignment: CDR1 SNHLY and CDR2 FYNNEI. This CDR3 is 20 amino acids long. Losses at the gene ends were 5 bases for V and 2 bases for J; bases not matched to a gene: 15. The CDR3 DNA is TGTGCCAGCAGTCGTTTCGGGACTAGCGGGAGGGCCTCAGTCCCCTACGAGCAGTACTTC. Translation gives CASSRFGTSGRASVPYEQYF.

This chain joins TRBV10-3 and TRBJ2-1, with D tentatively TRBD1 or TRBD2 (6 bases each). Germline lookup yields CDR1 ENHRY and CDR2 SYGVKD. V was cut by 0 bases and J by 5 bases, with 11 bases left in between. The CDR3 is made up of 15 amino acids. The CDR3 DNA reads TGTGCCATCAGTGAGTCGGGGGGCGCCGACAATGAGCAGTTCTTC. As protein: CAISESGGADNEQFF.

The table lists this clonotype with a few counts. The rearrangement joins TRBV20-1 to TRBJ2-5; 10 bases match TRBD2. CDR1 and CDR2 from the germline V gene are DFQATT and SNEGSKA (reference sequence). The CDR3 loop spans 15 amino acids. The ends lost 3 bases at V and 2 bases at J; junction bases unmatched: 6. CDR3 bases: TGCAGTGCTAGGGCCGGGACTAGCGCACAAGAGACCCAGTACTTC. Residues: CSARAGTSAQETQYF.

The chain links TRBV28 to TRBJ2-6; the D is unclear. Germline V gene data show CDR1 as MDHEN and CDR2 as SYDVKM. The V and J ends lost 6 bases and 3 bases respectively, with 12 bases between them. The CDR3 has 15 amino acids. CDR3 amino acids: CASSPGSIGANVLTF. The CDR3 DNA is TGTGCCAGCAGCCCTGGTAGTATTGGGGCCAACGTCCTGACTTTC.

This clonotype was observed a few times. This chain joins TRBV4-1 and TRBJ2-7; 7 nucleotides agree with TRBD2. The CDR3 contains 16 residues. Germline V gives CDR1 MGHRA, CDR2 YSYEKL. V shed 1 base, J shed 2 bases, and the junction held 8 bases outside the gene matches. CDR3 protein: CASSQGYSGPTYEQYF. The CDR3 coding sequence is TGCGCCAGCAGCCAAGGATATAGCGGGCCGACCTACGAGCAGTACTTC.

As for this clonotype: It may be a read error: a sequence one base away is much more abundant. The rearrangement joins TRBV7-3 to TRBJ2-3; 8 nucleotides agree with TRBD1. From germline, CDR1 is SGHTA and CDR2 FQGTGA. This CDR3 has 16 residues. Germline trimming cut 5 bases from V and 5 bases from J; bases unmatched to any gene: 12. CDR3 region: CASSPVPGGFIDTQYF. In DNA, the CDR3 is TGTGCCAGCAGCCCAGTCCCAGGGGGCTTCATAGATACGCAGTATTTT.

This clonotype came up many times. V is TRBV7-2 and J is TRBJ2-7, with 10 positions matching TRBD1. V lost 4 bases to trimming and J lost 5 bases; unmatched junction nucleotides: 8. This CDR3 has 15 residues. Germline lookup yields CDR1 SGHTA and CDR2 FQGNSA. DNA for the CDR3: TGTGCCAGCAGCTCAACCGGGACAGGGGATAACGAGCAGTACTTC. It translates to CASSSTGTGDNEQYF.

Ten or more counts support this clonotype. The rearrangement joins TRBV11-1 to TRBJ2-1, with 16 bases fitting TRBD2. Per germline, CDR1 SGHAT and CDR2 FQDESV (reference sequence). V shed 1 base, J shed 7 bases, and the junction held 7 bases outside the gene matches. This CDR3 spans 18 amino acids. The CDR3 protein is CASSLVGTSGRAGNEQFF. The CDR3 bases are TGTGCCAGCAGCTTAGTGGGGACTAGCGGGAGGGCCGGGAATGAGCAGTTCTTC.

This clonotype has more than one count but fewer than ten. The V call is TRBV12-5, the J call TRBJ2-5, with unresolved D. Trimming cost V 1 base and J 4 bases, with 4 bases left between them. Germline CDR1 reads LGHNT; CDR2 reads FRNRAP. This CDR3 spans 12 amino acids. This chain's CDR3 is CASGLAGETQYF. As DNA, the CDR3 is TGTGCTAGTGGTTTGGCTGGAGAGACCCAGTACTTC.

This clonotype was detected only a few times. The chain uses TRBV6-2 or TRBV6-3 and TRBJ2-7, with 12 nucleotides matching TRBD2. V was clipped by 2 bases and J by 4 bases; unmatched bases: 9. The CDR3 is 17 residues long. CDR1 is MNHEY, CDR2 SVGEGT, per germline. This chain's CDR3 is CASSYPTSGRIQYEQYF. In DNA, the CDR3 is TGTGCCAGCAGTTACCCGACTAGCGGGAGAATTCAGTACGAGCAGTACTTC.

The table lists this clonotype with many counts. The J gene is TRBJ2-7, the V gene TRBV2; D remains unclear. Germline CDR1 and CDR2: SNHLY and FYNNEI. V dropped 2 bases and J dropped 0 bases, with 5 bases sitting between them. There are 13 residues in the CDR3. This CDR3 is CASSEQNSYEQYF. The CDR3 nucleotides read TGTGCCAGCAGTGAACAGAACTCCTACGAGCAGTACTTC.

In this sample, this clonotype turned up a few times. This chain uses TRBV2 with TRBJ1-6; D is possibly TRBD1 (6 bases). Trimming stripped 6 bases from V and 9 bases from J, with 12 bases between. CDR1 SNHLY and CDR2 FYNNEI come from the germline V gene. The CDR3 is 13 residues long. CDR3 loop: CASRRTETSPLHF. The DNA of the CDR3 is TGTGCCAGCAGACGGACAGAGACTTCACCCCTCCACTTT.

There are many counts of this clonotype. CDR3 in amino acids: CASSRQEYNEQFF. As DNA, the CDR3 is TGTGCCAGCAGCCGGCAGGAGTACAATGAGCAGTTCTTC. The chain couples TRBV11-2 to TRBJ2-1; D gene ambiguous. Germline CDR1 reads SGHAT; CDR2 reads FQNNGV. V dropped 5 bases and J dropped 4 bases, with 9 bases sitting between them. This CDR3 contains 13 residues.

The table lists this clonotype with a few counts. This chain uses TRBV7-9 with TRBJ2-3, with 8 nucleotides matching TRBD1. V lost 5 bases and J lost 4; bases outside the gene matches: 11. This CDR3 contains 16 residues. Germline loops: CDR1 SEHNR, CDR2 FQNEAQ (reference sequence). The DNA for the CDR3 is TGTGCCAGCAGCAAAAACCTCGACAGGGGCGCAGATACGCAGTATTTT. It yields the protein CASSKNLDRGADTQYF.

The chain combines TRBV28 with TRBJ2-7, with D maybe TRBD1 (5 bases). V dropped 6 bases and J dropped 1 base, with 10 bases sitting between them. The CDR3 runs to 13 residues. CDR1 MDHEN and CDR2 SYDVKM come from the germline V gene. The CDR3 sequence: CASRHRISYEQYF. DNA of the CDR3: TGTGCCAGCAGGCACAGGATTTCCTACGAGCAGTACTTC. Full variable domain (missing parts from reference TRBV28 and TRBJ2-7): DVKVTQSSRYLVKRTGEKVFLECVQDMDHENMFWYRQDPGLGLRLIYFSYDVKMKEKGDIPEGYSVSREKKERFSLILESASTNQTSMYLCASRHRISYEQYFGPGTRLTVT.

This clonotype has at least ten counts. The chain joins TRBV28 to TRBJ2-5; TRBD1 aligns across 12 bases. Germline-derived CDR1 and CDR2 are MDHEN and SYDVKM. J gave up 5 bases and V 7 bases, and 8 bases lay outside the gene matches. This CDR3 spans 15 amino acids. CDR3 nucleotides: TGTGCCAGCATAGCACCGGGACAGGGGGCGGAGACCCAGTACTTC. This gives the protein CASIAPGQGAETQYF. Full variable domain (outside the CDR3, taken from reference TRBV28 and TRBJ2-5): DVKVTQSSRYLVKRTGEKVFLECVQDMDHENMFWYRQDPGLGLRLIYFSYDVKMKEKGDIPEGYSVSREKKERFSLILESASTNQTSMYLCASIAPGQGAETQYFGPGTRLLVL.